This entry lists 25 T cell receptor beta chains sequenced from one sample in a study of T cell changes during pregnancy in multiple sclerosis. Measured with immunoSEQ multiplex PCR; TCRdb has only the in-frame clones, and not every one. The sample contains over 25,000 clones, around 91% of which appear only once. Sequenced material: CD8+ T cells from peripheral blood mononuclear cells, taken after pregnancy. The receptors shown here come from a female donor with multiple sclerosis, enrolled in a pregnancy study.

The rearrangement links TRBV11-3 to TRBJ2-7, with D tentatively TRBD2 (6 bases). This CDR3 contains 13 residues. V was trimmed by 4 bases and J by 5 bases, leaving 12 bases between them. Germline values: CDR1 SGHNT, CDR2 YENEEA. The CDR3 loop reads CASSSGRKDEQYF. The CDR3 DNA reads TGTGCCAGCAGCTCCGGGAGAAAGGACGAGCAGTACTTC.

The chain is built from TRBV18 and TRBJ2-2; 10 bases are a match to TRBD2. The V gene end was trimmed by 3 bases and the J gene end by 1 base; junction bases not matched to a gene: 11. CDR1 and CDR2 from the germline V gene are KGHSH and LQKENI. The CDR3 runs to 19 residues. CDR3 in amino acids: CASSPSSSGSSRNTGELFF. The DNA for the CDR3 is TGTGCCAGCTCACCCTCGTCTAGCGGGAGTTCGCGGAACACCGGGGAGCTGTTTTTT.

The rearrangement links TRBV4-1 to TRBJ2-2; 8 positions match TRBD2. Unmatched junction bases numbered 4, after V lost 0 bases and J lost 4 bases. Per germline, CDR1 MGHRA and CDR2 YSYEKL. This CDR3 spans 16 amino acids. DNA of the CDR3: TGCGCCAGCAGCCAAGATTCCGGGAGGGGCACCGGGGAGCTGTTTTTT. Translation: CASSQDSGRGTGELFF.

The chain links TRBV2 to TRBJ2-1, with 8 positions matching TRBD2. The CDR3 extends over 18 amino acids. V shed 6 bases, J shed 3 bases, and the junction held 16 bases outside the gene matches. Germline V gives CDR1 SNHLY, CDR2 FYNNEI. Here the CDR3 reads CASRQDGSGKKFYNEQFF. The CDR3 nucleotides read TGTGCCAGCAGACAAGACGGTAGCGGGAAAAAGTTCTACAATGAGCAGTTCTTC.

The V and J genes are TRBV27 and TRBJ2-2; D uncertain. The CDR3 totals 13 residues. V was cut by 9 bases and J by 6 bases, with 14 bases left in between. Germline lookup yields CDR1 MNHEY and CDR2 SMNVEV (reference sequence). CDR3 nucleotides: TGTGCCAGTACAGATTTGCTGTCCGGGGAGCTGTTTTTT. Translation gives CASTDLLSGELFF.

This chain connects TRBV4-1 to TRBJ1-4; 9 bases match TRBD1. CDR1 is MGHRA, CDR2 YSYEKL, per germline. The junction had 5 bases not matched to a gene; V was cut back by 3 bases and J by 6 bases. The CDR3 is 15 amino acids. The CDR3 sequence is CASSQDRGSDEKLFF. The CDR3 nucleotides are TGCGCCAGCAGCCAGGACAGGGGTTCGGATGAAAAACTGTTTTTT.

The chain has TRBV18 and TRBJ2-7, with D tentatively TRBD1 (6 bases). With 10 bases removed from V and 1 base from J, the gap between germline ends came to 14 bases. The CDR3 runs to 13 residues. Looked up from germline, CDR1 is KGHSH and CDR2 is LQKENI. The CDR3 region has the DNA TGTGCCACTACACGGCAGGGGTCCTACGAGCAGTACTTC. Translated, it gives CATTRQGSYEQYF.

This clone was picked up one time. The chain carries TRBV27 and TRBJ2-1; D is ambiguous. The CDR3 is 14 amino acids. Per the germline V gene, CDR1 is MNHEY and CDR2 is SMNVEV (reference sequence). The V and J ends lost 7 bases and 0 bases respectively, with 10 bases between them. The CDR3: CASTSPPSYNEQFF. The CDR3 DNA reads as TGTGCCAGCACTTCCCCCCCCTCCTACAATGAGCAGTTCTTC.

The CDR3 is CASSLARYSYEQYF. The CDR3 nucleotides read TGTGCCAGCAGCTTAGCGCGTTACAGCTACGAGCAGTACTTC. The chain carries TRBV7-2 and TRBJ2-7; no clear D. The CDR3 has 14 amino acids. Trimming cost V 0 bases and J 3 bases, with 9 bases left between them. CDR1 is SGHTA and CDR2 is FQGNSA in the germline V gene.

V is TRBV7-2 and J is TRBJ2-7; D is undetermined. V gave up 1 base and J gave up 4 bases, with 8 bases separating them. Germline-derived CDR1 and CDR2 are SGHTA and FQGNSA. CDR3 length equals 13 residues. The CDR3: CASSLDVSYEQYF. In DNA form, the CDR3 reads TGTGCCAGCAGCTTAGATGTTAGTTACGAGCAGTACTTC.

This rearrangement joins TRBV29-1 to TRBJ1-2, with a tentative D call TRBD1 (6 bases). This CDR3 is 12 amino acids long. The V end was cut by 4 bases, the J end by 8 bases, with 14 bases between. Germline V lookup: CDR1 SQVTM, CDR2 ANQGSEA. For the CDR3, the DNA is TGCAGCGTTGTTGAACAGGGTTGGGGCTACACCTTC. It encodes CSVVEQGWGYTF.

The chain is built from TRBV5-1 and TRBJ2-1, with 9 bases lining up with TRBD1. The CDR3 is 14 amino acids. V was pared by 4 bases and J by 8 bases, with 7 bases of the junction left unmatched. Germline CDR1 is SGHRS and CDR2 is YFSETQ. CDR3 DNA sequence: TGCGCCAGCAGCCTGGGACAGGGTGGAGATGAGCAGTTCTTC. Translating it yields CASSLGQGGDEQFF.

The chain uses TRBV4-1 and TRBJ2-1; TRBD2 matches at 13 bases. The V segment lost 1 base and the J segment 9 bases; nucleotides outside the gene matches: 6. CDR1 MGHRA and CDR2 YSYEKL come from the germline V gene. The CDR3 covers 16 residues. CDR3 nucleotides: TGCGCCAGCAGCCAAGGAACTAGCGGGAGGGCCACTGAGCAGTTCTTC. This gives the protein CASSQGTSGRATEQFF.

The chain has TRBV6-5 and TRBJ2-1; D gene unclear. Trimming pared 0 bases from V and 4 bases from J, leaving 7 bases between. CDR1 MNHEY and CDR2 SVGAGI come from the germline V gene. This CDR3 contains 14 residues. CDR3 protein: CASSYSGGYNEQFF. The CDR3 DNA sequence: TGTGCCAGCAGTTACTCTGGCGGATACAATGAGCAGTTCTTC.

This rearrangement joins TRBV6-6 to TRBJ2-7; no reliable D call. Germline CDR1 MNHNY, CDR2 SVGAGI (reference sequence). Trimming shortened V by 0 bases and J by 0 bases, and 12 bases separated the two germline ends. The CDR3 loop spans 16 amino acids. This chain's CDR3 is CASSYSNPRSSYEQYF. CDR3 nucleotide sequence: TGTGCCAGCAGTTACTCGAACCCAAGGAGCTCCTACGAGCAGTACTTC.

Note on this clone: One end of the junction fails to match germline, which may point to a read error. J is TRBJ2-2 and V is TRBV7-7; 9 nucleotides agree with TRBD1. CDR1 is SSHAT and CDR2 is FNYEAQ in the germline V gene (reference sequence). The CDR3 extends over 15 amino acids. CDR3 nucleotides: TGTGCTAGCAGCTCGGACAGGGGTGCCACCGGGGAGCTGTTTTTT. As protein: CASSSDRGATGELFF.

The gene calls are TRBV27 and TRBJ1-5; D is unresolved. Germline lookup yields CDR1 MNHEY and CDR2 SMNVEV (reference sequence). V was trimmed by 6 bases and J by 3 bases, leaving 18 bases between them. This CDR3 spans 16 amino acids. The CDR3 DNA follows: TGTGCCAGCAGCGCCTCTTTCGGTACCTCCAATCAGCCCCAGCATTTT. Protein sequence: CASSASFGTSNQPQHF.

The chain links TRBV30 to TRBJ2-7; the D gene is possibly TRBD2 (7 bases). Per germline, CDR1 GTSNPN and CDR2 SVGIG (reference sequence). CDR3 length equals 17 residues. Trimming left V 3 bases short and J 4 bases short, with 25 bases between. CDR3 nucleotide sequence: TGTGCCTGGAGCGCATCTGAGTTAGGGGGAGGGGGATACGAGCAGTACTTC. Its protein is CAWSASELGGGGYEQYF. Looking up the rest from reference TRBV30 and TRBJ2-7 gives the full variable domain: SQTIHQWPATLVQPVGSPLSLECTVEGTSNPNLYWYRQAAGRGLQLLFYSVGIGQISSEVPQNLSASRPQDRQFILSSKKLLLSDSGFYLCAWSASELGGGGYEQYFGPGTRLTVT.

The rearrangement links TRBV15 to TRBJ2-7; D is perhaps TRBD1 (6 bases). CDR3 length equals 15 residues. V shed 0 bases and J shed 0 bases, with 9 bases lying between them. CDR1 is LNHNV and CDR2 is YYDKDF in the germline V gene (reference sequence). CDR3 loop: CATSRDRGSSYEQYF. The DNA for the CDR3 is TGTGCCACCAGCAGAGATAGGGGGAGCTCCTACGAGCAGTACTTC.

The V gene is TRBV23-1, the J gene TRBJ2-7; 12 bases are shared with TRBD2. TRBV23-1 is an open reading frame, and its role is uncertain. Trimming took 2 bases from V and 6 from J; bases not matched to a gene: 5. The length of the CDR3 is 15 residues. Written as DNA, the CDR3 is TGCGCCAGCAGTCAACCTAGCGGGAGGGCCGCCGAGCAGTACTTC. Its protein is CASSQPSGRAAEQYF.

This clone was picked up one time. The chain employs TRBV6-1 and TRBJ2-7; 7 bases are shared with TRBD1. CDR1 is MNHNS and CDR2 is SASEGT in the germline V gene. This CDR3 has 14 amino acids. The V and J ends lost 10 bases and 2 bases, in that order; junction bases with no gene match: 11. The CDR3 spells CATDLTGTAYEQYF. Written as DNA, the CDR3 is TGTGCCACCGACCTGACTGGGACAGCCTACGAGCAGTACTTC.

The chain couples TRBV29-1 to TRBJ2-1; 9 bases are shared with TRBD2. Germline assignment: CDR1 SQVTM and CDR2 ANQGSEA. The CDR3 runs 18 residues. The junction had 11 bases not matched to a gene; V was cut back by 0 bases and J by 2 bases. The chain's CDR3 is CSVEDLDGTSFPYNEQFF. The CDR3 coding sequence is TGCAGCGTTGAAGACCTGGATGGGACTAGCTTCCCCTACAATGAGCAGTTCTTC.

The chain has TRBV5-6 and TRBJ1-1, with D possibly TRBD1 on 6 matching bases. The germline V gene has CDR1 SGHDT and CDR2 YYEEEE. The CDR3 runs to 16 residues. V lost 4 bases to trimming and J lost 1 base, with 17 bases between them. CDR3 in amino acids: CASSPPTGKPNTEAFF. The CDR3 nucleotides read TGTGCCAGCAGCCCCCCTACAGGGAAACCGAACACTGAAGCTTTCTTT.

V usage is TRBV28 and J usage is TRBJ2-1; TRBD1 matches 8 bases. The V segment lost 6 bases and the J segment 13 bases; nucleotides outside the gene matches: 8. The CDR3 is 12 amino acids. CDR1 and CDR2 from the germline V gene are MDHEN and SYDVKM. The CDR3 sequence: CASRTTDRAQFF. The CDR3 DNA follows: TGTGCCAGCAGAACCACGGACAGGGCTCAGTTCTTC.

This chain connects TRBV27 to TRBJ2-5; D ambiguous. The germline gives CDR1 MNHEY, CDR2 SMNVEV (reference sequence). The V end lost 5 bases, the J end lost 5 bases, and 18 bases lay between the germline ends. The CDR3 is 15 amino acids. CDR3 in amino acids: CASSRKGSKRETQYF. CDR3 coding DNA: TGTGCCAGCAGTCGAAAAGGTAGCAAACGGGAGACCCAGTACTTC.